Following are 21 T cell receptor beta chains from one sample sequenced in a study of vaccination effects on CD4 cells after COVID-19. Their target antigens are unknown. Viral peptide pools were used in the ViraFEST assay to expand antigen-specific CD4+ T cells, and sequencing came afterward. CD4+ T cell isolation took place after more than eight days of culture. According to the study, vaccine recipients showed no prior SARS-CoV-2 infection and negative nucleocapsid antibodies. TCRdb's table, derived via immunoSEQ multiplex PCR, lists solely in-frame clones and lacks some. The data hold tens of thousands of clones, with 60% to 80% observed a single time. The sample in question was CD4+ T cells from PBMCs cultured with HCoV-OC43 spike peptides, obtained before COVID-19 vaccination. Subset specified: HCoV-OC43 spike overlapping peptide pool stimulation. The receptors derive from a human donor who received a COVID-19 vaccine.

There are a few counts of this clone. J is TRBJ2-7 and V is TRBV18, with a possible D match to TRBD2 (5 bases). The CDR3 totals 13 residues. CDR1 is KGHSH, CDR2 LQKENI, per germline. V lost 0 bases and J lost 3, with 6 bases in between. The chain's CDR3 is CASSPPGSYEQYV. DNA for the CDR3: TGTGCCAGCTCACCACCGGGGAGCTACGAGCAGTACGTC.

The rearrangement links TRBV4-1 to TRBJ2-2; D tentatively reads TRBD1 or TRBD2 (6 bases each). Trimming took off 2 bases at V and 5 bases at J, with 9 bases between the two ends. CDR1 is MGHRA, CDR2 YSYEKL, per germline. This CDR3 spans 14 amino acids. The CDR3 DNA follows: TGCGCCAGCAGCCAACCGGGGGCGACCGGGGAGCTGTTTTTT. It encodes CASSQPGATGELFF.

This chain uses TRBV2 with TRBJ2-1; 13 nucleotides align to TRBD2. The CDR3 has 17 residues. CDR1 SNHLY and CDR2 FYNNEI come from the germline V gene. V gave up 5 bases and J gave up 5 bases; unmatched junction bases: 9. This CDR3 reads CASSLPGLAGRHNEQFF. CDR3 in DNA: TGTGCCAGCAGTTTACCGGGACTAGCGGGGAGACACAATGAGCAGTTCTTC. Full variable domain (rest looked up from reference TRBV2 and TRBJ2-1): EPEVTQTPSHQVTQMGQEVILRCVPISNHLYFYWYRQILGQKVEFLVSFYNNEISEKSEIFDDQFSVERPDGSNFTLKIRSTKLEDSAMYFCASSLPGLAGRHNEQFFGPGTRLTVL.

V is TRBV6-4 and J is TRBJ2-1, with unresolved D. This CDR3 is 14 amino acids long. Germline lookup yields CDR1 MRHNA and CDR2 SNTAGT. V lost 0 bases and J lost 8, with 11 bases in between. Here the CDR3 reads CASSDSPGRHEQFF. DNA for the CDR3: TGTGCCAGCAGTGACTCCCCAGGTCGCCATGAGCAGTTCTTC.

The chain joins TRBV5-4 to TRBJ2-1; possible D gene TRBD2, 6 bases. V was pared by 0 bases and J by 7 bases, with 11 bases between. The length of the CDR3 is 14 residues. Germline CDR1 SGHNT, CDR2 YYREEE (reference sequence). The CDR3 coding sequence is TGTGCCAGCAGCTTGGCGGGGGATCTTAATGAGCAGTTCTTC. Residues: CASSLAGDLNEQFF. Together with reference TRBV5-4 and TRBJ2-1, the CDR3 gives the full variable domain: ETGVTQSPTHLIKTRGQQVTLRCSSQSGHNTVSWYQQALGQGPQFIFQYYREEENGRGNFPPRFSGLQFPNYSSELNVNALELDDSALYLCASSLAGDLNEQFFGPGTRLTVL.

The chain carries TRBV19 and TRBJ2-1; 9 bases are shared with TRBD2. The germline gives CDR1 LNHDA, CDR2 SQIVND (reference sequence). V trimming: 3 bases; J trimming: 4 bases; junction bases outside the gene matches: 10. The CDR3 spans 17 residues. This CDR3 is CASSIMGGGAGYNEQFF. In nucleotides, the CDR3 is TGTGCCAGTAGTATCATGGGCGGGGGGGCTGGATACAATGAGCAGTTCTTC.

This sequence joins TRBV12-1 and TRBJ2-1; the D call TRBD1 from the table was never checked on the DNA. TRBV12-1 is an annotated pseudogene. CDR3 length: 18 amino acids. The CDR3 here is CASSLERITGGPYNEQFF. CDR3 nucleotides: TGTGCCAGCAGCTTAGAAAGGATAACAGGGGGCCCTTACAATGAGCAGTTCTTC.

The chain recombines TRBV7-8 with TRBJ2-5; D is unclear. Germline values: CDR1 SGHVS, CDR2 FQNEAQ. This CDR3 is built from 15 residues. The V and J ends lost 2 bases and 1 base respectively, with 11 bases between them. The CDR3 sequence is CASSLSVTAQETQYF. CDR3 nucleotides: TGTGCCAGCAGCTTAAGTGTGACGGCCCAAGAGACCCAGTACTTC.

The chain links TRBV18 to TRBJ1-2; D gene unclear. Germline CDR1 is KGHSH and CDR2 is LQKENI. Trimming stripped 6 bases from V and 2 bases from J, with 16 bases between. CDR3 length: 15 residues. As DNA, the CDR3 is TGTGCCAGCTCGGGGATGGGGAACAACAACTATGGCTACACCTTC. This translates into CASSGMGNNNYGYTF.

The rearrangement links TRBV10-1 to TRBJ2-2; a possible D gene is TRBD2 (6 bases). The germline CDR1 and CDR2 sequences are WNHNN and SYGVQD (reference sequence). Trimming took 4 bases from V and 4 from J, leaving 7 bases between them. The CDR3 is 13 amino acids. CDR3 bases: TGCGCCAGCAGTGGGACTACCACCGGGGAGCTGTTTTTT. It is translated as CASSGTTTGELFF.

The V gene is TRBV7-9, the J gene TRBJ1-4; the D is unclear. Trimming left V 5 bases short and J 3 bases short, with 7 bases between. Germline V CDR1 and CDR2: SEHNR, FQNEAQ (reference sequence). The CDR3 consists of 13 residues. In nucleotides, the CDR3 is TGTGCCAGCAGCCGGGGAGCTAATGAAAAACTGTTTTTT. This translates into CASSRGANEKLFF.

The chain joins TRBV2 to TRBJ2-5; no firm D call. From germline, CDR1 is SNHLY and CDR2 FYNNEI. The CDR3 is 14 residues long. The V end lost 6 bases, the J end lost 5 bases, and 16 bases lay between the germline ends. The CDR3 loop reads CASSPQVFGETQYF. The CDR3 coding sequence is TGTGCCAGCAGCCCCCAGGTCTTTGGGGAGACCCAGTACTTC.

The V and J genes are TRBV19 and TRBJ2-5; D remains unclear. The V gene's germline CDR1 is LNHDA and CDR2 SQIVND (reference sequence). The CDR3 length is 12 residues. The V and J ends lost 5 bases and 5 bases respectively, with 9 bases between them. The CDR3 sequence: CASSHRAETQYF. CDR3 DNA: TGTGCCAGTAGTCATCGGGCGGAGACCCAGTACTTC.

Here the CDR3 reads CASSYSGASSYEQYV. The CDR3 DNA follows: TGTGCCAGCAGTTACTCAGGGGCGAGCTCCTACGAGCAGTACGTC. V and J are TRBV6-6 and TRBJ2-7, with a tentative D call TRBD1 (5 bases). CDR1 and CDR2 (germline): MNHNY, SVGAGI (reference sequence). Trimming stripped 0 bases from V and 0 bases from J, with 9 bases between. The CDR3 consists of 15 residues.

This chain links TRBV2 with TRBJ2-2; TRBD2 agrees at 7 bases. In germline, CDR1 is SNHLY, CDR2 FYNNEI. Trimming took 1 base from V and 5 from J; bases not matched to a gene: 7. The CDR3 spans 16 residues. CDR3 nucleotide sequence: TGTGCCAGCAGTGAAGGGGGGGGGTCGGGGACCGGGGAGCTGTTTTTT. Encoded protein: CASSEGGGSGTGELFF.

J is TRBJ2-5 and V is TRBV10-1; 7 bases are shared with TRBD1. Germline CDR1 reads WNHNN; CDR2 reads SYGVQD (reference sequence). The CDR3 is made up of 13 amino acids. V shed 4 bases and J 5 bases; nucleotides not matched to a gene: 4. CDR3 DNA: TGCGCCAGCAGTGCCAGGGGGTTTGAGACCCAGTACTTC. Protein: CASSARGFETQYF.

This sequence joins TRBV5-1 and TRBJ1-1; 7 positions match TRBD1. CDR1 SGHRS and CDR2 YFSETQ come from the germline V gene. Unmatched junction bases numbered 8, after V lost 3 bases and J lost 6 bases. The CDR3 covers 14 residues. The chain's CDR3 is CASSWKGQDPEAFF. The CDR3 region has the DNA TGCGCCAGCAGCTGGAAAGGACAGGACCCTGAAGCTTTCTTT.

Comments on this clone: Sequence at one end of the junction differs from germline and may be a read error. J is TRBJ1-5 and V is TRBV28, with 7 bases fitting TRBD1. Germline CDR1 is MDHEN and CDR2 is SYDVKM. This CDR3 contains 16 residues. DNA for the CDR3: TGTGCCAGCATTTTAGGGGGCCAGGGCGGCAATCAGCCCCAGCATTTT. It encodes CASILGGQGGNQPQHF. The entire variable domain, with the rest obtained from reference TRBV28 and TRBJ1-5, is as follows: DVKVTQSSRYLVKRTGEKVFLECVQDMDHENMFWYRQDPGLGLRLIYFSYDVKMKEKGDIPEGYSVSREKKERFSLILESASTNQTSMYLCASILGGQGGNQPQHFGDGTRLSIL.

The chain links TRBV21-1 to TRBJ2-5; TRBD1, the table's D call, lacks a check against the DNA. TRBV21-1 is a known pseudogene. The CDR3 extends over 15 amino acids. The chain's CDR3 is CASSIKGVSPETQYF. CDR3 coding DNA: TGTGCCAGCAGCATTAAGGGGGTCTCCCCAGAGACCCAGTACTTC.

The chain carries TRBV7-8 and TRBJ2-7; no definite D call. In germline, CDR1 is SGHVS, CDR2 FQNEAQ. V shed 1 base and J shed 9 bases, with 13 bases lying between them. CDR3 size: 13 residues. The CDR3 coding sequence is TGTGCCAGCAGCTTAGGGTTCGGATCCGGGCAGTACGTC. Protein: CASSLGFGSGQYV.

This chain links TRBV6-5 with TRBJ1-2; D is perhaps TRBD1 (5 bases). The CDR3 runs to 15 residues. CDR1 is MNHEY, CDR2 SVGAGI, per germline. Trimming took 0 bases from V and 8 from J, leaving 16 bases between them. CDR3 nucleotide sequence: TGTGCCAGCAGTTACTCGACAAAAGGGGTGGGGGGCTACACCTTC. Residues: CASSYSTKGVGGYTF.